This record covers a single T cell receptor beta chain. Its antigen is as yet unknown. This specimen belongs to a study of cytotoxic CD8 clonotypes in ibrutinib-treated CLL. General study results and limits: There were differences in sampling times between sustained-remission and progressing patients.

Sequencing was performed with immunoSEQ multiplex PCR; in TCRdb, only in-frame clones are kept and a portion is missing. In the table there are around 70,000 clones, around 80% of which are singletons. The CDR3 runs 11 residues. The germline gives CDR1 DFQATT, CDR2 SNEGSKA (reference sequence). Unmatched junction bases numbered 4, after V lost 3 bases and J lost 12 bases. This TCR came from a human donor with chronic lymphocytic leukemia. The chain recombines TRBV20-1 with TRBJ2-1; 8 bases align to TRBD2. The source was PBMCs, collected at disease progression, from a patient treated with ibrutinib. The CDR3: CSARLAGRQFF. The CDR3 DNA follows: TGCAGTGCTAGGCTAGCGGGTAGGCAGTTCTTC.